This T cell receptor beta chain was profiled in a study of CD8+ T cells in alopecia areata (dated by TCRdb to 2016 to 2019). Concerning the study at large: Treated patients were enrolled in an open-label pilot trial of oral tofacitinib, 5 to 10 mg twice daily, for moderate-to-severe alopecia areata. Patients received tofacitinib for 6 to 18 months and were then followed off drug for 6 months to check for delayed response and recurrence. In both human patients and the C3H/HeJ mouse model, the study applied high-throughput TCRbeta sequencing to look at T cell clonal expansion in alopecia areata. On the human side, TCRbeta sequencing was run on scalp tissue and on sorted CD4+ and CD8+ peripheral blood T cells from healthy controls and from alopecia areata patients with either patchy or totalis/universalis disease. Biopsies were taken from tofacitinib-treated patients at baseline and at 4 and 24 weeks of treatment, and a later scalp biopsy was taken in several of the tofacitinib-treated patients. Clonality in the scalp was compared among normal scalp (n=4), patchy alopecia areata scalp (n=8), and alopecia totalis/universalis scalp (n=8). RNA was obtained with the PAXgene miRNA kit for fixed scalp, the miRNeasy kit for PBMCs, and the RNeasy kit for mouse skin. TCRbeta CDR3 regions were amplified by immunoSEQ multiplex PCR with 35 Vbeta forward and 13 Jbeta reverse primers. Points the paper makes about the study in general: Higher clonality and more expanded CD8+ clones were observed in lesional scalp than in normal scalp, particularly in alopecia totalis/universalis, a finding suggestive of antigenic drive. TCR sequences shared between patients were less clear than in mice, possibly partly because of HLA diversity in the patient population. Resident alphabeta T cells in normal human skin are also sequenced, complicating scalp TCR repertoire analysis, unlike mouse skin dominated by gammadelta T cells.

On this clone: No antigen is known for it. Base qualities are not provided; no much larger clone lies one nucleotide away.

The germline V gene (reference sequence) provides CDR1 SEHNR and CDR2 FQNEAQ. From the cysteine up to the phenylalanine, the CDR3 has a length of 13 residues. Just CDR3 DNA is preserved here, 39 bases in frame from base 1. At the junction V is shortened by 0 bases and J by 5 bases, with 8 bases in between. The meaning of the sample's time point label: baseline before oral tofacitinib. Peripheral blood and lesional scalp punch biopsies were obtained from patients with alopecia areata. PBMCs were isolated by density centrifugation and stained for CD3, CD4 and CD8, after which CD4+ and CD8+ T cells were sorted on a FACSAria. Receptors were amplified or captured by the immunoSEQ multiplex PCR assay. RNA was extracted from all samples and reverse transcribed into cDNA as template for TCR sequencing. SuperScript III was used for first-strand cDNA synthesis, primed with a 2:1 mix of oligo-dT and random hexamers. A synthetic immune receptor repertoire was used to measure amplification bias, and any remaining bias was corrected computationally. The paper's processing steps were these. Raw reads were preprocessed for error removal, and CDR3 was defined according to IMGT conventions as running from the conserved cysteine to phenylalanine. Clonality was calculated as 1 minus Shannon entropy normalized by log2 of the number of productive unique TCRs. Scalp TCRbeta sequences were cross-referenced with sorted blood CD4 and CD8 repertoires so that the CD4 or CD8 identity of scalp clones could be inferred. TCRdb took over this immuneACCESS table, retaining in-frame rearrangements with V and J assigned. Such tables are incomplete; in checked studies, under half of the missing clones stem from an unresolved V gene, and the remainder is unexplained. That table furnishes V, J and clone size, whereas the DNA furnished D and trimming. The sample table shows around 160,000 clones, and around 86% are seen once. The ten most abundant clones make up approximately 16% of the sample.

The sample here was CD8+ T cells sorted from blood, taken at week 0. The sequence was obtained from a human donor with alopecia areata. The receptor chain draws on TRBV7-9 and TRBJ2-7, and TRBD1 may be the D gene, going by 5 matching bases. This receptor carries the CDR3 CASSLAETDEQYF. The bases are TGTGCCAGCAGCTTAGCCGAGACAGACGAGCAGTACTTC.